Listed here is a single T cell receptor (beta chain). No antigen is known for it. The sample belongs to a study of T cell responses to AZD1222 COVID-19 vaccine. Study-level points and caveats: The repertoires were collected only after the peak T cell response. A mostly white British donor set with more females was recruited, and clonal diversity was possibly underestimated. Spike as a whole was targeted by vaccine-associated CD4 TCRs, dominant at 160-218 and 743-854. The number of AZD1222 recipients seropositive at baseline was only five or six.

The CDR3 is 16 amino acids. CDR1 is LNHDA, CDR2 SQIVND, per germline (reference sequence). Trimming pared 4 bases from V and 1 base from J, leaving 13 bases between. The repertoire was sequenced with immunoSEQ multiplex PCR; TCRdb's copy has only in-frame clones and lacks some. This table holds 150,000 or so clones, less than 90% found once. Sample: peripheral blood, taken on day 0 of AZD1222 vaccination. The sequence came from an adult in good health. The chain combines TRBV19 with TRBJ2-2, with a weak D call TRBD1 (6 bases). The CDR3 is CASSRRPTGNTGELFF. In nucleotides, the CDR3 is TGTGCCAGTAGTAGACGACCGACAGGGAACACCGGGGAGCTGTTTTTT.